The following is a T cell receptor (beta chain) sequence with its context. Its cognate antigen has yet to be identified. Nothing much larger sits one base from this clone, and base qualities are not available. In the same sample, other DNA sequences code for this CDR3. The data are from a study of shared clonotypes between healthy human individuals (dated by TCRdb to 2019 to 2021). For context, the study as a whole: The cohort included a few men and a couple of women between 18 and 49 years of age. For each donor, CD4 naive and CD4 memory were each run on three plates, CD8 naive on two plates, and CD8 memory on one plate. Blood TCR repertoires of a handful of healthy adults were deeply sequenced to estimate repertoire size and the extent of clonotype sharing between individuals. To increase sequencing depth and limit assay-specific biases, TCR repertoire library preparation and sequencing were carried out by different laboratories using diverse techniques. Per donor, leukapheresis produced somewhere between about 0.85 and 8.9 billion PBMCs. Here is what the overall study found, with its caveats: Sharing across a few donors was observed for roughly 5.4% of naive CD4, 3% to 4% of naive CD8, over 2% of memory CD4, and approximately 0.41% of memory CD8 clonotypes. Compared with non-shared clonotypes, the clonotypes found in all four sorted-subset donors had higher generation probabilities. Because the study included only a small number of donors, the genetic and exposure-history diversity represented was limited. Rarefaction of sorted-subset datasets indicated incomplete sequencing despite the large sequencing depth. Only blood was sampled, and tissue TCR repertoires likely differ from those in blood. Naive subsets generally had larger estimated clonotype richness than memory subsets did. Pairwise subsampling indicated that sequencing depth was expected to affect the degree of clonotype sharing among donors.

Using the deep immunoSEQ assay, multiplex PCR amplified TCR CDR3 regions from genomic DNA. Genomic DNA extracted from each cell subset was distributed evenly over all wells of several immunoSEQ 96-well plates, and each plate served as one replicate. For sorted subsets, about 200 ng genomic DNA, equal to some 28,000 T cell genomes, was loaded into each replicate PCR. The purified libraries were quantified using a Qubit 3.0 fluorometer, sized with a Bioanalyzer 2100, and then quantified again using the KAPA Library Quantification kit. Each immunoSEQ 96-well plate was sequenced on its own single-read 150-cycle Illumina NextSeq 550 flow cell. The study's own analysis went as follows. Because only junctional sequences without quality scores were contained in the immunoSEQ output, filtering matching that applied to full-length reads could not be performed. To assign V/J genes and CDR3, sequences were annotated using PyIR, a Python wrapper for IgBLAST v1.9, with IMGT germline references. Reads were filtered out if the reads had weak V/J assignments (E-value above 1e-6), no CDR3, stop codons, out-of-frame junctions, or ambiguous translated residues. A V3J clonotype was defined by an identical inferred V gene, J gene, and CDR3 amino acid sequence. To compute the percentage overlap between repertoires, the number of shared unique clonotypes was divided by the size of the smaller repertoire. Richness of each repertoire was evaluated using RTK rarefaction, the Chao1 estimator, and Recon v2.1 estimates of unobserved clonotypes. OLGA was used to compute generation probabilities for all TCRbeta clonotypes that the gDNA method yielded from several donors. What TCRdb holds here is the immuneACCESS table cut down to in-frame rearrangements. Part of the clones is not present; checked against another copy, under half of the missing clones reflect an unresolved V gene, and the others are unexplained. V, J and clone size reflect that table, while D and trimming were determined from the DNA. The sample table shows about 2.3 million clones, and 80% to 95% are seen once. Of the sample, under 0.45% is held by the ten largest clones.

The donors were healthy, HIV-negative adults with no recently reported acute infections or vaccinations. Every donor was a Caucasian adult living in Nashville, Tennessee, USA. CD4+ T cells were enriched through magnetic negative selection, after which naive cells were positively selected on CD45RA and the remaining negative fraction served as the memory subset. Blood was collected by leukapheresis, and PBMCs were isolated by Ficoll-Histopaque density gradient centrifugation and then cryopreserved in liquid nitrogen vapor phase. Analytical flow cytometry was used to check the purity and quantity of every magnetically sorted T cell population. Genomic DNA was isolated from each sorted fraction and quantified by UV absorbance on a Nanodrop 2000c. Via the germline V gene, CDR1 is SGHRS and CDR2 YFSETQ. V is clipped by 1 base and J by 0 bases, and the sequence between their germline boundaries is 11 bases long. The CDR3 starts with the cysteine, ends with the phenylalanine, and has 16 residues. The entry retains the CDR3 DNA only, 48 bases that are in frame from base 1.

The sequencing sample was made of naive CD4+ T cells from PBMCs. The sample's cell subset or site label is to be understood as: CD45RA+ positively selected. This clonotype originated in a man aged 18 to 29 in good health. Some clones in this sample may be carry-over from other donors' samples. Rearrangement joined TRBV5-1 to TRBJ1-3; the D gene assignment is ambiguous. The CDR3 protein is CASSLLSQISGNTIYF. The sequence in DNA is TGCGCCAGCAGCTTGTTATCACAGATCTCTGGAAACACCATATATTTT.